These 16 T cell receptor beta chains came from one sample sequenced in a study of blood T cell repertoires in COVID-19. The assay was immunoSEQ multiplex PCR, and TCRdb's table has in-frame clones only and misses some. The sample has some 200,000 clones, over 80% seen once. Sequences were obtained from peripheral blood. Receptors were obtained from a man between 60 and 70 years old with COVID-19, enrolled during active disease.

V and J are TRBV4-1 and TRBJ2-1; no reliable D call. Trimming removed 2 bases from V and 5 bases from J, with 10 bases in between. Germline CDR1 and CDR2: MGHRA and YSYEKL. The CDR3 contains 14 residues. The CDR3 coding sequence is TGCGCCAGCAGCCAAACCGGTGAAAACAATGAGCAGTTCTTC. Translation: CASSQTGENNEQFF.

The chain joins TRBV2 to TRBJ2-1; 9 bases line up with TRBD2. CDR1 SNHLY and CDR2 FYNNEI come from the germline V gene. The CDR3 contains 15 residues. Trimming took 8 bases from V and 1 from J; bases not matched to a gene: 6. For the CDR3, the DNA is TGTGCCAGCGGGACGACTAGCGGTTCCTACAATGAGCAGTTCTTC. Residues: CASGTTSGSYNEQFF.

V usage is TRBV7-6 and J usage is TRBJ1-3; D remains unclear. The V gene's germline CDR1 is SGHVS and CDR2 FNYEAQ. V gave up 4 bases and J gave up 4 bases, with 23 bases separating them. The CDR3 consists of 18 residues. The CDR3 DNA reads as TGTGCCAGCAGCTACTTGGGAGGCATAAGGGCCTTAGGAAACACCATATATTTT. It is translated as CASSYLGGIRALGNTIYF.

V is TRBV6-5 and J is TRBJ1-6; D is unresolved. V lost 6 bases, J lost 10 bases, and 13 bases lay in between. Looked up from germline, CDR1 is MNHEY and CDR2 is SVGAGI. This CDR3 contains 13 residues. The CDR3 DNA reads as TGTGCCAGCAGGGGCAGGCCTGGATCACCCCTCCACTTT. Protein: CASRGRPGSPLHF.

The CDR3 DNA reads TGTGCCAGCAGAGCACGCATGGAAAAACTGTTTTTT. Amino acid sequence: CASRARMEKLFF. The genes are TRBV25-1 and TRBJ1-4, with D unclear. This CDR3 contains 12 residues. Trimming cost V 6 bases and J 8 bases, with 10 bases left between them. CDR1 is MGHDK, CDR2 SYGVNS, per germline. Full variable domain (outside the CDR3, taken from reference TRBV25-1 and TRBJ1-4): EADIYQTPRYLVIGTGKKITLECSQTMGHDKMYWYQQDPGMELHLIHYSYGVNSTEKGDLSSESTVSRIRTEHFPLTLESARPSHTSQYLCASRARMEKLFFGSGTQLSVL.

On this clone: Additional DNA sequences in this sample encode the identical CDR3. The gene calls are TRBV2 and TRBJ1-3; 8 nucleotides line up with TRBD1. The V gene end was trimmed by 3 bases and the J gene end by 0 bases; junction bases not matched to a gene: 4. Germline-derived CDR1 and CDR2 are SNHLY and FYNNEI. This CDR3 is built from 16 residues. The CDR3: CASSEGTGNSGNTIYF. DNA for the CDR3: TGTGCCAGCAGTGAGGGGACAGGAAACTCTGGAAACACCATATATTTT.

For the CDR3, the DNA is TGTGCCACAAGGGAGCTGGAGGGCAATGAGCAGTTCTTC. Its translation: CATRELEGNEQFF. The J gene is TRBJ2-1, the V gene TRBV27; weak D call: TRBD2 (6 bases). The CDR3 is 13 amino acids. V shed 10 bases and J shed 6 bases, with 16 bases lying between them. CDR1 and CDR2 from the germline V gene are MNHEY and SMNVEV (reference sequence).

This rearrangement joins TRBV3-1 (or the pseudogene TRBV3-2) to TRBJ1-4; 7 bases line up with TRBD1. Germline V gene lookup returns CDR1 LGHDT and CDR2 YNNKEL (reference sequence). CDR3 length equals 14 residues. V was pared by 3 bases and J by 7 bases, with 5 bases of the junction left unmatched. The CDR3 nucleotides read TGTGCCAGCAGCCAGTTACAGGGGACTGAAAAACTGTTTTTT. Translation gives CASSQLQGTEKLFF.

The V and J genes are TRBV27 and TRBJ1-6; 7 bases align to TRBD1. CDR3 length: 15 residues. J gave up 3 bases and V 4 bases, and 3 bases lay outside the gene matches. The germline CDR1 and CDR2 sequences are MNHEY and SMNVEV (reference sequence). The CDR3 DNA sequence: TGTGCCAGCAGTTCCCGACAGGGCTATAATTCACCCCTCCACTTT. Its protein product is CASSSRQGYNSPLHF.

The V call is TRBV3-1 (or the pseudogene TRBV3-2), the J call TRBJ2-4; D is ambiguous. CDR1 is LGHDT and CDR2 is YNNKEL in the germline V gene (reference sequence). The CDR3 is made up of 11 amino acids. Deletions cut 2 bases from V and 15 bases from J, with 11 bases between. CDR3 amino acids: CASSQQTAVYF. CDR3 bases: TGTGCCAGCAGCCAACAGACGGCGGTGTACTTC.

On this clone: Other DNA sequences within the sample encode an identical CDR3. The J gene is TRBJ2-7, the V gene TRBV4-1, with D perhaps matching TRBD2 (6 bases). CDR3 length: 14 residues. The V end was cut by 2 bases, the J end by 4 bases, with 12 bases between. Germline V CDR1 and CDR2: MGHRA, YSYEKL. Written as DNA, the CDR3 is TGCGCCAGCAGCCAAACCGGGACTTCGTACGAGCAGTACTTC. Its protein is CASSQTGTSYEQYF.

Only one count was recorded for this clone. The V gene is TRBV7-9, the J gene TRBJ2-7; 9 nucleotides align to TRBD1. Germline CDR1 SEHNR, CDR2 FQNEAQ (reference sequence). The CDR3 covers 15 residues. The ends lost 2 bases at V and 3 bases at J; junction bases unmatched: 5. In DNA form, the CDR3 reads TGTGCCAGCAGCTTACGGGGACAGGGCGACTACGAGCAGTACTTC. Its protein is CASSLRGQGDYEQYF.

The genes are TRBV9 and TRBJ1-1, with D uncertain. The germline V and J ends were trimmed by 5 bases and 1 base, with 12 bases remaining between them. Germline V gene sequence: CDR1 SGDLS, CDR2 YYNGEE. The CDR3 is 14 residues long. This chain's CDR3 is CASREQNGNTEAFF. The CDR3 DNA reads as TGTGCCAGCAGGGAACAGAACGGGAACACTGAAGCTTTCTTT.

V and J are TRBV3-1 (or the pseudogene TRBV3-2) and TRBJ2-1; D is perhaps TRBD2 (6 bases). The CDR3 sequence is 15 residues long. Germline CDR1 reads LGHDT; CDR2 reads YNNKEL (reference sequence). V shed 10 bases and J shed 1 base, with 17 bases lying between them. In nucleotides, the CDR3 is TGTGCCACGACTCGTCACGGGGGTTCCTACAATGAGCAGTTCTTC. Encoded protein: CATTRHGGSYNEQFF.

For the CDR3, the DNA is TGCGCCAGCAGCCTGGCTGGGGAGGGCAGGAATGAGCAGTTCTTC. Its translation: CASSLAGEGRNEQFF. The chain couples TRBV5-1 to TRBJ2-1; 7 nucleotides match TRBD2. V lost 4 bases, J lost 7 bases, and 11 bases stayed unmatched. Germline lookup yields CDR1 SGHRS and CDR2 YFSETQ. The CDR3 runs to 15 residues.

V usage is TRBV5-1 and J usage is TRBJ2-5; 13 bases match TRBD2. CDR1 SGHRS and CDR2 YFSETQ come from the germline V gene. The CDR3 extends over 18 amino acids. With V trimmed by 7 bases and J by 2 bases, 14 bases remained unmatched. Here the CDR3 reads CASASGTSGIVAQETQYF. The DNA of the CDR3 is TGCGCCAGCGCTTCAGGGACTAGCGGGATTGTGGCACAAGAGACCCAGTACTTC.